One and the same sample provided the 2 T cell receptor beta chains below, sequenced in a study of blood T cell repertoires in COVID-19. Profiled with immunoSEQ multiplex PCR; TCRdb holds only in-frame clones, not every one. Of about 130,000 clones listed, approximately 85% are singletons. Sequences were obtained from peripheral blood. Every receptor here comes from a man older than 75 with active or convalescent COVID-19.

The chain uses TRBV28 and TRBJ1-6, with D perhaps matching TRBD1 (5 bases). Germline loops: CDR1 MDHEN, CDR2 SYDVKM. The length of the CDR3 is 16 residues. Trimming stripped 3 bases from V and 9 bases from J, with 18 bases between. The CDR3 here is CASSFGPTAQGSPLHF. CDR3 nucleotides: TGTGCCAGCAGTTTTGGCCCGACAGCCCAGGGTTCACCCCTCCACTTT.

The V call is TRBV18, the J call TRBJ1-5; TRBD1 agrees at 8 bases. Trimming at V came to 2 bases and at J to 6 bases, leaving 6 bases not matched to a gene. CDR1 is KGHSH, CDR2 LQKENI, per germline. The CDR3 has 15 amino acids. The CDR3 loop reads CASSPGTGWFQPQHF. In nucleotides, the CDR3 is TGTGCCAGCTCACCAGGGACAGGCTGGTTTCAGCCCCAGCATTTT.